This TCR beta chain came from a study of CD8+CD57+ T cells in acquired aplastic anemia listed by TCRdb under 2018. In the study overall: Extracted DNA from sorted CD4+ and CD8+ cells averaged around 3.5 ug, ranging from roughly 0.17 to 27.4 ug. Mean read counts for healthy donor samples were some 10 million for CD4+ cells and about 12 million for CD8+ cells.

This clonotype showed up many times. The clone's antigen remains unknown. No quality values exist for individual bases; no much larger clone is one base distant. V is pared back by 1 base and J by 0 bases, with 10 bases lying between the germline termini. Counted from cysteine to phenylalanine, this CDR3 has 16 amino acids. Only CDR3 DNA is held: 48 bases, read in frame from base 1. Per the germline V gene (reference sequence), DFQATT is the CDR1 and SNEGSKA is the CDR2. TCR beta VDJ combination and CDR3 sequence profiling used genomic DNA as the template. An Illumina HiSeq 2000 was the platform used for TCR repertoire sequencing. The authors' pipeline ran thus. TRBV/TRBJ rearrangement plots, CDR3 size and DJ length profiles, and Simpson's diversity index were used to assess repertoires. The immunodominant clone was defined as the most abundant DNA sequence in deep sequencing data. CDR3 amino acid sequences were screened for sharing across subjects and compared with published repertoires and the VDJdb database. TCRdb took the public reads, trimmed them with fastp at Q25, ran MiXCR for clone calling and kept in-frame beta chains. When rows share a CDR3 protein, they turn into one entry using the most common DNA and genes. TCRdb's processing, not the authors', yielded these V and J calls. The sample table shows some 150,000 distinct CDR3 sequences, and roughly 40% are seen once. Together, the top ten hold roughly 8.1% of the sample.

In the study, sorted CD4+ and CD8+ blood T cells from patients with severe aplastic anemia and from healthy subjects underwent deep sequencing of TCR repertoires. Ficoll-Paque density gradient centrifugation was used to isolate peripheral blood mononuclear cells. Before DNA extraction, CD4+ and CD8+ T cells were sorted with FACS or magnetic beads. Overall study outcomes, separate from this receptor: Between patients and healthy controls, no significant difference in CD8+ Simpson's diversity was found (P=0.060). Around 31 CD8+ CDR3 sequences were shared between patients and controls but appeared highly expressed in patients and within their immunodominant clones.

The material sequenced was sorted CD4+, CD8+, or CD8+CD57+ T cells (not recorded which) from PBMCs. This sequence was found in a human donor in good health, serving as a control. Rearrangement joined TRBV20-1 to TRBJ1-6, with no confidently assigned D gene. The DNA sequence reads TGCAGTGCTAGAGGGGGTGGGAGCTCCTATAATTCACCCCTCCACTTT. Its coded protein is CSARGGGSSYNSPLHF.